This is a list of T cell receptor beta chains from one sample in a study of T cells expressing NK-cell markers. No DNA is given; TCRdb re-called the 5' RACE reads and lists each CDR3 protein once. The sample data list over 200,000 distinct CDR3 sequences. The sample was blood T cells: a sorted CD56 or NKG2C T cell subset, CD4+ or CD8+ T cells, or bulk PBMC T cells (not recorded which). Receptors originate from a man aged 18 to 30 in good health. Both conserved end residues are part of each CDR3.

>TRBJ2-4|TRBV6-5
CASQRGNIQYF
>TRBJ1-1|TRBV6-1
CASSTTRGLGTEAFF
>TRBJ2-1|TRBV14
CASSQANGVYNEQFF
>TRBJ2-4|TRBV20-1
CSAGDSLTKNIQYF
>TRBJ1-2|TRBV12-3/TRBV12-4
CASSYGGGGYTF
>TRBJ2-1|TRBV29-1
CSAGLQHHNEQFF
>TRBJ2-5|TRBV29-1
CSVWDSKETQYF
>TRBJ2-3|TRBV9
CASSVVQATRVDTQYF
>TRBJ1-1|TRBV5-1
CASSWNRGNTEAFF
>TRBJ2-1|TRBV5-4
CASSLDVSKQFF
>TRBJ1-2|TRBV4-2
CASSQGGTNYGYTF
>TRBJ2-4|TRBV7-6
CASSLDLGGTKNIQYF
>TRBJ1-1|TRBV25-1
CASSEYWGAGSNTEAFF
>TRBJ1-1|TRBV12-3/TRBV12-4
CASSLSQTNTEAFF
>TRBJ2-1|TRBV29-1
CSVLPSAYNEQFF
>TRBJ2-3|TRBV15
CATSRPGLGVGTDTQYF
>TRBJ2-5|TRBV5-4
CASSLGIRETQETQYF
>TRBJ2-3|TRBV20-1
CSGAAGGPTDTQYF
>TRBJ2-2|TRBV28
CASQHIDWLDYTGELFF
>TRBJ2-3|TRBV29-1
CSANGYASTDTQYF
>TRBJ2-7|TRBV12-3/TRBV12-4
CASSKQGYDEQYF
>TRBJ2-5|TRBV7-2
CASSPSFLGTQYF
>TRBJ1-1|TRBV5-4
CASSHGTVETEAFF
>TRBJ2-3|TRBV6-1
CASRPIFSSSTDTQYF
>TRBJ2-1|TRBV7-3
CASSLMPPGRGSYNEQFF
>TRBJ2-2|TRBV20-1
CSASKAGQRDGELFF
>TRBJ2-7|TRBV4-2
CASSQGEGLAYEQYF
>TRBJ2-5|TRBV12-3/TRBV12-4
CASRETSPGTQYF
>TRBJ2-5|TRBV3-1
CASSHQGTSQETQYF
>TRBJ1-1|TRBV6-6
CASRAGTEAFF
>TRBJ2-7|TRBV12-3/TRBV12-4
CASSFGGEEQYF
>TRBJ2-1|TRBV6-5
CASSSLQGGYNEQFF
>TRBJ2-5|TRBV5-4
CASSSVVGGWSETQYF
>TRBJ2-1|TRBV24-1
CATSDAGVLTYNEQFF
>TRBJ1-2|TRBV12-3/TRBV12-4
CASTRTTVLYGYTF
>TRBJ2-5|TRBV18
CASQAVQETQYF
>TRBJ1-2|TRBV3-1
CASSQVGGGYTF
>TRBJ2-3|TRBV20-1
CSAVTGVGTDTQYF
>TRBJ2-5|TRBV30
CAWSLGTGGTETQYF
>TRBJ2-3|TRBV20-1
CSARDSSTSTDTQYF
>TRBJ1-1|TRBV6-2/TRBV6-3
CASSTGVVTEAFF
>TRBJ2-5|TRBV15
CATSSRQFQETQYF
>TRBJ2-1|TRBV12-3/TRBV12-4
CASSLDLAGLGNEQFF
>TRBJ1-5|TRBV3-1
CASWRSPGQRTNQPQHF